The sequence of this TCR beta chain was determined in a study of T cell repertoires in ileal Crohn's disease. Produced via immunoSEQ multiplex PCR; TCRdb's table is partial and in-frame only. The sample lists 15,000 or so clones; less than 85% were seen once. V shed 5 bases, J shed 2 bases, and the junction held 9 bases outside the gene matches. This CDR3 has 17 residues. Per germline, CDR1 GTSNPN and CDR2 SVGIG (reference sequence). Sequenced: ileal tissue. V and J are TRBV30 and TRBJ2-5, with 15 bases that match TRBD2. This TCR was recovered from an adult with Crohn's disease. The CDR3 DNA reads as TGTGCCTGGGGATCCGGGACTAGCGGGGGGTTTCAAGAGACCCAGTACTTC. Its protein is CAWGSGTSGGFQETQYF.